These 31 T cell receptor beta chains originate from one sample sequenced in a study of tumor-infiltrating lymphocytes in primary liver carcinoma. From about 19-30 mg of unsorted bulk tissue, DNA and RNA were co-extracted together. Starting from around 0.45 ug of total RNA, TCR beta cDNA was produced with a primer in the constant region. What produced the TCR beta libraries was three nested multiplex PCR rounds using slightly modified ARM-PCR. The first two PCR rounds used TRBV1-TRBV30 forward primers with a C-beta reverse primer, roughly 11 cycles each. Via MiXCR, TCRdb re-called the multiplex PCR reads, giving one row per CDR3 protein. The table includes roughly 80,000 distinct CDR3 sequences, approximately 77% detected once. Sequenced input: liver tumor tissue from sampling region 1. Subset defined: tumor region T1, superior pole. The source of these receptors is a man in his forties or fifties with primary liver carcinoma and hepatitis B virus infection.

Note on this clonotype: A junction boundary mismatches the germline segment, possibly from a read error. The genes are TRBV6-2 or TRBV6-3 and TRBJ2-3, with TRBD2 matching 9 bases. CDR1 MNHEY and CDR2 SVGEGT come from the germline V gene. The CDR3 runs to 14 residues. The CDR3 DNA sequence: TGTACCAGCACCATCGGACTAGCGACAGATACGCAGTATTTT. This gives the protein CTSTIGLATDTQYF.

This clonotype came up a few times. At one boundary the junction diverges from the germline segment, which might be a read error. This chain connects TRBV20-1 to TRBJ1-2; a weak D match, TRBD1 (6 bases). Germline V gives CDR1 DFQATT, CDR2 SNEGSKA (reference sequence). CDR3 length: 14 residues. CDR3 amino acids: CSAGGTPPNYGYNF. The DNA of the CDR3 is TGCAGTGCTGGCGGGACACCACCAAACTATGGCTACAACTTC.

With regard to this clonotype: This is likely a read error, given that the CDR3 carries no conserved phenylalanine or tryptophan at its end. V usage is TRBV7-9 and J usage is TRBJ2-7; 9 nucleotides match TRBD2. The CDR3 contains 13 residues. V lost 5 bases to trimming and J lost 9 bases; unmatched junction nucleotides: 8. Germline V CDR1 and CDR2: SEHNR, FQNEAQ (reference sequence). CDR3 in amino acids: CASSMGTSSGQYI. Here the CDR3 DNA reads TGTGCCAGCAGCATGGGGACTAGCTCTGGGCAGTACATC.

On this clonotype: At one boundary the junction diverges from the germline segment, which might be a read error. CDR3 amino acids: CVSSLRASGEGSPLHF. The CDR3 coding sequence is TGTGTCAGCAGCTTAAGGGCCTCTGGAGAAGGTTCACCCCTCCACTTT. The J gene is TRBJ1-6, the V gene TRBV11-2; D is uncertain. The germline V gene encodes CDR1 SGHAT and CDR2 FQNNGV. The CDR3 has 16 residues.

This clonotype occurred a few times. The rearrangement joins TRBV11-3 to TRBJ2-7, with D possibly TRBD2 on 6 matching bases. The length of the CDR3 is 15 residues. V was cut by 4 bases and J by 0 bases, with 13 bases left in between. Germline lookup yields CDR1 SGHNT and CDR2 YENEEA. In DNA, the CDR3 is TGTGCCAGCAGCTCATCCCGGGACTCCTCCTACGAGCAGTACTTC. Encoded protein: CASSSSRDSSYEQYF. Filled out from reference TRBV11-3 and TRBJ2-7, the complete variable domain reads EAGVVQSPRYKIIEKKQPVAFWCNPISGHNTLYWYLQNLGQGPELLIRYENEEAVDDSQLPKDRFSAERLKGVDSTLKIQPAELGDSAVYLCASSSSRDSSYEQYFGPGTRLTVT.

For this clonotype: A junction end diverges from the germline sequence, so it may reflect a read error. The chain links TRBV29-1 to TRBJ2-2, with D possibly being TRBD1 or TRBD2 (5 bases each). The CDR3 totals 16 residues. Germline V gene lookup returns CDR1 SQVTM and CDR2 ANQGSEA. CDR3 protein: CCVEISGGANTGELFF. The CDR3 DNA sequence: TGTTGCGTTGAAATTAGTGGGGGAGCGAACACCGGGGAGTTGTTTTTT.

Comments on this clonotype: At one boundary the junction diverges from the germline segment, which might be a read error. The V and J genes are TRBV6-5 and TRBJ2-7; the match to TRBD2 covers 9 bases. This CDR3 comprises 17 residues. The germline CDR1 and CDR2 sequences are MNHEY and SVGAGI. The CDR3 protein is CASSYSGLAGRLYEQYF. The CDR3 DNA is TGTGCCAGCAGTTACTCAGGGCTAGCGGGAAGGCTCTACGAGCAGTACTTT.

About this clonotype: Germline is not matched at one junction end, which may reflect a read error. The J gene is TRBJ1-1, the V gene TRBV4-1, with 10 bases lining up with TRBD1. Germline V CDR1 and CDR2: MGHRA, YSYEKL. This CDR3 contains 17 residues. CDR3 sequence: CPSSQAGQGIMNTEAFF. DNA of the CDR3: TGCCCCAGCAGCCAAGCGGGACAGGGGATCATGAACACTGAAGCTTTCTTT.

As concerns this clonotype: A much larger clone differs from this one at a single base, so this may be a read error. This chain joins TRBV29-1 and TRBJ2-7, with D unclear. Germline CDR1 reads SQVTM; CDR2 reads ANQGSEA. The CDR3 is made up of 11 amino acids. V was pared by 7 bases and J by 5 bases, with 12 bases between. For the CDR3, the DNA is TGCAGCGCCGAGGTAACTCACGAGCAGTACGTC. Translated, it gives CSAEVTHEQYV.

In its sample, this clonotype was seen once. The chain is built from TRBV28 and TRBJ1-5, with TRBD1 as a possible D gene (5 bases). The V gene lost 9 bases and the J gene lost 6 bases, with 18 bases spanning the gap. This CDR3 contains 14 residues. Germline V gene lookup returns CDR1 MDHEN and CDR2 SYDVKM. This CDR3 reads CASESGNASQPQHF. For the CDR3, the DNA is TGTGCCAGTGAGTCAGGGAACGCCAGTCAGCCCCAGCATTTT. Full variable domain (rest looked up from reference TRBV28 and TRBJ1-5): DVKVTQSSRYLVKRTGEKVFLECVQDMDHENMFWYRQDPGLGLRLIYFSYDVKMKEKGDIPEGYSVSREKKERFSLILESASTNQTSMYLCASESGNASQPQHFGDGTRLSIL.

This clonotype occurred once. The CDR3 end shows no conserved phenylalanine or tryptophan, and so a read error is likely. CDR3 sequence: CTSSHQIGADNQPQHS. The CDR3 nucleotides read TGCACCAGCAGCCACCAAATTGGGGCCGACAATCAGCCCCAGCATTCT. This rearrangement joins TRBV4-1 to TRBJ1-5; tentatively, D is TRBD1 (5 bases). The germline CDR1 and CDR2 sequences are MGHRA and YSYEKL. The CDR3 runs to 16 residues.

The rearrangement uses TRBV11-2 and TRBJ2-1, with 7 bases fitting TRBD2. The CDR3 runs 16 residues. CDR1 and CDR2 (germline): SGHAT, FQNNGV. V gave up 5 bases and J gave up 8 bases; unmatched junction bases: 15. CDR3 sequence reads: CASSLDIGLDTDEQFF. CDR3 nucleotides: TGTGCCAGCAGCCTGGATATCGGACTAGACACGGATGAGCAGTTCTTC. The full variable domain, completed using reference TRBV11-2 and TRBJ2-1, is EAGVAQSPRYKIIEKRQSVAFWCNPISGHATLYWYQQILGQGPKLLIQFQNNGVVDDSQLPKDRFSAERLKGVDSTLKIQPAKLEDSAVYLCASSLDIGLDTDEQFFGPGTRLTVL.

Concerning this clonotype: Being one base from a much bigger clone, this may be a read error. The rearrangement uses TRBV30 and TRBJ2-3; TRBD2 aligns across 10 bases. The CDR3 runs to 14 residues. Germline loops: CDR1 GTSNPN, CDR2 SVGIG (reference sequence). The CDR3 DNA follows: TGTGGCGCCGGCGCTAGCGGGAGTACAGATACGCAGTATTTT. Its translation: CGAGASGSTDTQYF.

Remarks on this clonotype: This clone may be a read error of a much larger clone one base away. V gene TRBV5-1 combines with J gene TRBJ2-2; D ambiguous. The CDR3 length is 13 residues. Per the germline V gene, CDR1 is SGHRS and CDR2 is YFSETQ. CDR3 sequence: CSSSFESTGELFF. DNA for the CDR3: TGCTCCAGCAGCTTCGAGAGCACCGGGGAGCTGTTTTTT.

This chain links TRBV7-8 with TRBJ1-1; maybe TRBD1 (5 bases). This CDR3 region has 15 residues. Germline V gene lookup returns CDR1 SGHVS and CDR2 FQNEAQ. V lost 8 bases to trimming and J lost 4 bases, with 20 bases between them. CDR3 in DNA: TGTGCCAGCGGTCAAGGAGGGAGAAGGGGCACTGAAGCTTTCTTT. This gives the protein CASGQGGRRGTEAFF.

As regards this clonotype: The junction shows a germline mismatch at one end, possibly a read error. The V call is TRBV5-1, the J call TRBJ2-6; tentative D call: TRBD1 (6 bases). CDR3 length: 16 amino acids. Per germline, CDR1 SGHRS and CDR2 YFSETQ. The CDR3 nucleotides read TGCGTCAGCAGCTCGTCAGGGGAGCCTGGGGCCAACGTCCTGACTTTC. Translated: CVSSSSGEPGANVLTF.

Notes on this clonotype: Sequence at one end of the junction differs from germline and may be a read error. The gene calls are TRBV4-2 and TRBJ2-5; TRBD1 or TRBD2 may be the D gene (5 bases each). CDR1 is LGHNA, CDR2 YNFKEQ, per germline. This CDR3 has 15 residues. The DNA for the CDR3 is TGTGCCAGCAGCCAAGATTTCCGGGCACAAGGGACCCAGTATTTC. Its protein product is CASSQDFRAQGTQYF.

Concerning this clonotype itself: Compared with germline, one end of the junction differs, possibly owing to a read error. The chain has TRBV10-3 and TRBJ2-5; TRBD1 aligns across 9 bases. The CDR3 spans 14 residues. Looked up from germline, CDR1 is ENHRY and CDR2 is SYGVKD. CDR3 in DNA: TGCGCCATTAAGGGACAGGGACCCCAAGAGGCCCAGTACTTC. As protein: CAIKGQGPQEAQYF.

This clonotype was detected only a few times. Possible read error: a much larger clone is one base away. The CDR3 does not close with the conserved phenylalanine or tryptophan, likely indicating a read error. The V and J genes are TRBV24-1 and TRBJ1-1; TRBD1 matches 9 bases. Trimming at V came to 10 bases and at J to 5 bases, leaving 10 bases not matched to a gene. Germline lookup yields CDR1 KGHDR and CDR2 SFDVKD. The CDR3 consists of 14 residues. The CDR3 sequence: CATAGTGSGTEAFS. Here the CDR3 DNA reads TGTGCCACAGCCGGGACAGGGTCGGGGACTGAAGCTTTCTCT.

A note on this clonotype: This may be a read error: a much more frequent sequence differs by one nucleotide. The rearrangement uses TRBV24-1 and TRBJ1-1, with D perhaps TRBD1 (5 bases). The CDR3 runs to 13 residues. Germline V CDR1 and CDR2: KGHDR, SFDVKD. CDR3 sequence: CATSDLRGTEASF. CDR3 bases: TGTGCCACCAGTGATTTACGGGGGACTGAAGCTTCCTTT.

The chain has TRBV6-2 or TRBV6-3 and TRBJ2-5, with a tentative D call TRBD2 (5 bases). In germline, CDR1 is MNHEY, CDR2 SVGEGT. This CDR3 is built from 15 residues. V was cut by 5 bases and J by 5 bases, with 18 bases left in between. Written as DNA, the CDR3 is TGTGCCAGCAGTCATAATCTAGCACGAGTGGAGACCCAGTACTTC. It codes for CASSHNLARVETQYF.

Regarding this clonotype: A junction end diverges from the germline sequence, so it may reflect a read error. This sequence joins TRBV12-3 or TRBV12-4 and TRBJ1-4; D is unresolved. This CDR3 has 14 residues. Here the CDR3 reads CASIAGLGSEKLFF. In DNA form, the CDR3 reads TGCGCCAGCATCGCCGGTCTCGGCAGTGAAAAACTGTTTTTT.

As to this clonotype: Since the CDR3 does not end with the conserved phenylalanine or tryptophan, this likely comes from a read error. The chain has TRBV6-1 and TRBJ2-3, with TRBD2 identical over 7 bases. Germline-derived CDR1 and CDR2 are MNHNS and SASEGT. The CDR3 spans 15 residues. V lost 7 bases, J lost 4 bases, and 11 bases stayed unmatched. The CDR3 region is CASKSLAGAADTQYL. The CDR3, as DNA: TGTGCCAGCAAATCTCTGGCGGGAGCGGCAGATACGCAGTATTTA.

Concerning this clonotype: An end of the junction differs from the germline gene, which may be a read error. The chain joins TRBV12-3 or TRBV12-4 to TRBJ2-7; TRBD2 matches 11 bases. This CDR3 contains 15 residues. CDR3 sequence reads: CDSTLAGVLSYEQYF. CDR3 DNA: TGTGACAGCACACTAGCGGGAGTTCTTAGCTACGAGCAATACTTC.

The chain carries TRBV7-8 and TRBJ2-1; 9 bases map to TRBD2. CDR3 length: 15 amino acids. Germline CDR1 SGHVS, CDR2 FQNEAQ. CDR3 DNA: TGTGCTAGCGGCCCAGGACTAGCGTATTACAATGAGCAGTTCTTC. Its translation is CASGPGLAYYNEQFF.

Comment on this clonotype: A read error is possible here, since a much larger clone lies one base away. The V call is TRBV28, the J call TRBJ2-5, with D hard to call. Trimming cost V 6 bases and J 5 bases, with 16 bases left between them. The CDR3 consists of 14 residues. Per germline, CDR1 MDHEN and CDR2 SYDVKM. The CDR3 is CASSPGGVSETQYF. The CDR3 coding sequence is TGTGCCAGCAGCCCTGGCGGTGTAAGTGAGACCCAGTACTTC.

This clonotype occurred a few times. The rearrangement links TRBV12-3 or TRBV12-4 to TRBJ1-5; D is perhaps TRBD1 (5 bases). V lost 2 bases to trimming and J lost 4 bases, with 12 bases between them. This CDR3 is 15 amino acids long. The CDR3 DNA follows: TGTGCCAGCAGTTTATGGGGCGGTAGTAATCAGCCCCAGCATTTT. It is translated as CASSLWGGSNQPQHF.

This clonotype turned up a few times. The chain employs TRBV2 and TRBJ2-7; 7 bases match TRBD2. The V and J ends lost 0 bases and 4 bases, in that order; junction bases with no gene match: 6. This CDR3 spans 15 amino acids. CDR1 and CDR2 (germline): SNHLY, FYNNEI. This CDR3 is CASSEALGGGYEQYF. CDR3 DNA sequence: TGTGCCAGCAGTGAAGCGCTTGGGGGGGGGTACGAGCAGTACTTC.

A word on this clonotype: The junction shows a germline mismatch at one end, possibly a read error. The chain combines TRBV4-1 with TRBJ1-1, with D tentatively TRBD1 (5 bases). CDR3 size: 15 residues. Germline CDR1 is MGHRA and CDR2 is YSYEKL. Here the CDR3 reads CARSQLSGGDTEAFF. In nucleotides, the CDR3 is TGCGCCAGGAGCCAACTCAGCGGGGGTGACACTGAAGCTTTCTTT.

This clonotype appeared a few times. A read error is possible here, since a much larger clone lies one base away. This rearrangement joins TRBV7-9 to TRBJ2-5; 10 bases fit TRBD1. In germline, CDR1 is SEHNR, CDR2 FQNEAQ (reference sequence). This CDR3 region has 16 residues. The CDR3 DNA sequence: TGTGCCAGCAGCTCCCGGGACAGGGGCGTCCAAGAGACCCTGTACTTC. It yields the protein CASSSRDRGVQETLYF.

To note about this clonotype: The junction and the germline gene differ at one end; a read error may be behind it. The V call is TRBV29-1, the J call TRBJ2-1; D remains ambiguous. The germline gives CDR1 SQVTM, CDR2 ANQGSEA. The CDR3 spans 16 residues. CDR3 nucleotide sequence: TGCAGCGTTGAATGGGATAGGATTAGATCTTACAAAGAGCGGTTCTTC. It codes for CSVEWDRIRSYKERFF.